The entry below describes one T cell receptor (beta chain). This sample was included in a study of blood T cell repertoires in COVID-19. Study-level information: The samples span acute and convalescent COVID-19 from the United States, Italy and Spain. The cDNA or gDNA used as material had been derived from T cells, B-cell-depleted T cells, or PBMCs.

The length of the CDR3 is 16 residues. The V gene's germline CDR1 is SGHRS and CDR2 YFSETQ. Trimming stripped 2 bases from V and 7 bases from J, with 16 bases between. Method: immunoSEQ multiplex PCR; TCRdb's copy keeps in-frame clones and lacks some. The data show about 160,000 clones, over 70% seen once. The cohort comprised adults aged roughly 18 to 95 years residing in about two dozen US areas. This TCR was sampled from a woman aged 45-60 years in a cohort exposed to, infected with or recovered from COVID-19 (not recorded which). The V gene is TRBV5-1, the J gene TRBJ2-6, with a possible D match to TRBD2 (6 bases). The sequencing sample was made of PBMCs or T cells enriched from blood (not recorded which). For the CDR3, the DNA is TGCGCCAGCAGCTTAGGGGACTCTTCGGGAGCCAACGTCCTGACTTTC. This gives the protein CASSLGDSSGANVLTF.